This T cell receptor beta chain was recovered during a study of siplizumab effects on memory and regulatory T cells. Comment on this clone: Its cognate antigen is unknown.

Study-wide points: The alloresponse seemed to draw substantially on naive T cells, which appeared more diverse than memory cells. Alloreactive sequences from unstimulated CD4+ memory cells fell significantly with siplizumab.

The table came from immunoSEQ multiplex PCR; TCRdb's copy has only in-frame clones and leaves some out. The table has around 97,000 clones, 85% to 95% seen once. The germline gives CDR1 SGHRS, CDR2 YFSETQ. The CDR3 is made up of 17 amino acids. V was clipped by 7 bases and J by 4 bases, with 25 bases between them. The chain couples TRBV5-1 to TRBJ2-3, with D possibly TRBD2 on 7 matching bases. The sequenced material came from non-Treg CD4+ T cells sorted from blood. The source of this sequence is a human donor in good health. The CDR3 loop is CASRMGELPGGSDTQYF. In DNA, the CDR3 is TGCGCCAGCCGTATGGGGGAACTCCCGGGGGGCTCAGATACGCAGTATTTT.